The 4 T cell receptor beta chains in this list originate from one sample, sequenced in a study of T cell repertoires in cytomegalovirus infection. TCRdb reprocessed the reads via MiXCR and lists one record per CDR3 protein. This sample has about 740,000 distinct CDR3 sequences; under 40% occur once, and the top ten carry 2.5% to 3.5%. The sample taken for sequencing was PBMCs. Receptor source: a human donor in good health (CMV status not recorded). Some clones in this sample may be carry-over from other donors' samples.

The rearrangement joins TRBV18 to TRBJ1-1; D is unclear. Germline V gene sequence: CDR1 KGHSH, CDR2 LQKENI. V was pared by 6 bases and J by 3 bases, with 11 bases between. The CDR3 totals 13 residues. The CDR3 nucleotides are TGTGCCAGCTCGGGGTGGCTCGACACTGAAGCTTTCTTT. The encoded protein is CASSGWLDTEAFF.

This chain connects TRBV7-9 to TRBJ2-5; 8 bases agree with TRBD2. The CDR3 has 14 residues. The germline V gene has CDR1 SEHNR and CDR2 FQNEAQ (reference sequence). V dropped 7 bases and J dropped 1; count of bases not matched to a gene: 5. CDR3 loop: CASTLAGSQETQYF. DNA of the CDR3: TGTGCCAGCACCCTAGCGGGCAGCCAAGAGACCCAGTACTTC.

This clonotype was picked up a small number of times. The chain has TRBV11-3 and TRBJ1-1; TRBD1 is a possible D gene (6 bases). V lost 5 bases to trimming and J lost 9 bases, with 16 bases between them. Germline V gene sequence: CDR1 SGHNT, CDR2 YENEEA. The CDR3 runs to 13 residues. DNA for the CDR3: TGTGCCAGCAGCCAGTTGACCGGGACACAAGCTTTCTTT. It is translated as CASSQLTGTQAFF. The full variable domain, rest sourced from reference TRBV11-3 and TRBJ1-1, is EAGVVQSPRYKIIEKKQPVAFWCNPISGHNTLYWYLQNLGQGPELLIRYENEEAVDDSQLPKDRFSAERLKGVDSTLKIQPAELGDSAVYLCASSQLTGTQAFFGQGTRLTVV.

The chain recombines TRBV9 with TRBJ1-5; D might be TRBD1 (5 bases). The CDR3 extends over 14 amino acids. Germline loops: CDR1 SGDLS, CDR2 YYNGEE. The V end was cut by 1 base, the J end by 6 bases, with 11 bases between. CDR3 sequence reads: CASSVLGEGQPQHF. Written as DNA, the CDR3 is TGTGCCAGCAGCGTATTGGGGGAGGGTCAGCCCCAGCATTTT.